This paragraph covers one T cell receptor (beta chain) sequence. This entry is derived from a study of control samples from healthy donors and cancer patients. Using immunoSEQ multiplex PCR, the repertoire was profiled, and TCRdb retains in-frame clones only, with some absent. The table includes about 120,000 clones, around 87% detected once. The TCR was taken from a man aged 25 to 45 in good health. The sequencing sample was made of blood.

CDR3 protein: CASSLMDRLLSETQYF. CDR3 bases: TGCGCCAGCAGCTTGATGGACCGGTTACTAAGTGAGACCCAGTACTTC. The V gene is TRBV5-1, the J gene TRBJ2-5; no reliable D call. The V end was cut by 1 base, the J end by 5 bases, with 18 bases between. CDR1 and CDR2 (germline): SGHRS, YFSETQ. The CDR3 consists of 16 residues.